This T cell receptor (beta chain) was documented in a study of cytomegalovirus exposure and HLA in healthy donors. Primers for the PCR totalled 60 Vbeta and 13 Jbeta. Clones were read by immunoSEQ multiplex PCR, and TCRdb kept only the in-frame ones, dropping some. Of roughly 170,000 clones listed, about 80% are singletons. Input material: PBMCs. This sequence was found in a woman aged 25 to 39 in good health and CMV-seronegative.

CDR3 sequence: CSVRLTGGYEQYF. Written as DNA, the CDR3 is TGCAGCGTCCGACTTACAGGGGGCTACGAGCAGTACTTC. This rearrangement joins TRBV29-1 to TRBJ2-7; TRBD1 matches at 8 bases. Trimming removed 6 bases from V and 3 bases from J; junction bases left unmatched: 7. The germline V gene encodes CDR1 SQVTM and CDR2 ANQGSEA. This CDR3 has 13 residues.